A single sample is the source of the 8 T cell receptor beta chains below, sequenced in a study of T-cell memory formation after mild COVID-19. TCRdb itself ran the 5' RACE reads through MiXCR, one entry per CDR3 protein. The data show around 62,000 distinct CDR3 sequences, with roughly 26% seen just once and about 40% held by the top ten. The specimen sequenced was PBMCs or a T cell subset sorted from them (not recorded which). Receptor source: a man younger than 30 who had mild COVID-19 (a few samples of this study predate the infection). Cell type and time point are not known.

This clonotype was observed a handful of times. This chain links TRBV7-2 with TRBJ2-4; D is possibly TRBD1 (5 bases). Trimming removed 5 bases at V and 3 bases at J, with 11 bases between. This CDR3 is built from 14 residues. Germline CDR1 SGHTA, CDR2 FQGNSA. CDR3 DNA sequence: TGTGCCAGCAGCCCGGTGCAGGGCAAAAACATTCAGTACTTC. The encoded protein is CASSPVQGKNIQYF. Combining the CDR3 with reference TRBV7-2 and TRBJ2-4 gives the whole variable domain GAGVSQSPSNKVTEKGKDVELRCDPISGHTALYWYRQSLGQGLEFLIYFQGNSAPDKSGLPSDRFSAERTGGSVSTLTIQRTQQEDSAVYLCASSPVQGKNIQYFGAGTRLSVL.

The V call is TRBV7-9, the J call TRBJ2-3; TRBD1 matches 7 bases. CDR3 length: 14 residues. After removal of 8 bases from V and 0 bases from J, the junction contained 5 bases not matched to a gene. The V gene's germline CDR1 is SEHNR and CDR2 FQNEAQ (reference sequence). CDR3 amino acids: CASAWDRSTDTQYF. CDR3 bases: TGTGCCAGCGCCTGGGACAGAAGCACAGATACGCAGTATTTT.

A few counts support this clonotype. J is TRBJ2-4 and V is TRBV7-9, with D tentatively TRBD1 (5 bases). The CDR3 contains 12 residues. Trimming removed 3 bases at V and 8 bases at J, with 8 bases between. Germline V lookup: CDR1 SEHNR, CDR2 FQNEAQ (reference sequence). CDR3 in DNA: TGTGCCAGCAGCTTTCAGGGTGACATTCAGTACTTC. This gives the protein CASSFQGDIQYF.

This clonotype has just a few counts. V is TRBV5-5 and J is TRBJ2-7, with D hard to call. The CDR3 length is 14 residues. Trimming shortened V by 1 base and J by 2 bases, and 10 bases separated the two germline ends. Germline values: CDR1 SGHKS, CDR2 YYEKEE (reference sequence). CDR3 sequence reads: CASSLLGGAYEQYV. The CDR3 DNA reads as TGTGCCAGCAGCTTGTTGGGCGGAGCCTACGAGCAGTACGTC.

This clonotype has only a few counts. The CDR3 DNA is TGTGCCAGCAGTTACCCCCTCACCCAAGGCACTGAAGCTTTCTTT. It specifies CASSYPLTQGTEAFF. The V call is TRBV6-6, the J call TRBJ1-1; D uncertain. CDR3 length: 15 amino acids. Trimming removed 2 bases at V and 4 bases at J, with 14 bases between. Germline assignment: CDR1 MNHNY and CDR2 SVGAGI (reference sequence).

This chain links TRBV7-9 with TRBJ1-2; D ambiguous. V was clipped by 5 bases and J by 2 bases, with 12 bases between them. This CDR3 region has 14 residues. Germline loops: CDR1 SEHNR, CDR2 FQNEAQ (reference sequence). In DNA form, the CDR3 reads TGTGCCAGCAGCCCTAGCCGGACCAACTATGGCTACACCTTC. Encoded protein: CASSPSRTNYGYTF.

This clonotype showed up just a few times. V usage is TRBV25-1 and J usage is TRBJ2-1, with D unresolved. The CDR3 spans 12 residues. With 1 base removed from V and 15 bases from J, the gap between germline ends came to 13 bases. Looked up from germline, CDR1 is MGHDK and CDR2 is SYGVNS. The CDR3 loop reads CASSEFWTRMFF. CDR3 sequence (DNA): TGTGCCAGCAGTGAATTTTGGACCCGAATGTTCTTC.

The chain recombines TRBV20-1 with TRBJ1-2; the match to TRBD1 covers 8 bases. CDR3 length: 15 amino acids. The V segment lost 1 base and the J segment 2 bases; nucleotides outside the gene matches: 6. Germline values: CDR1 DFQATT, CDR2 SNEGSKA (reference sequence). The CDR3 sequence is CSARGTGQGNYGYTF. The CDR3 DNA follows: TGCAGTGCTAGAGGGACCGGACAGGGAAACTATGGCTACACCTTC.